These T cell receptor beta chains were read from a single sample in a study of post-analysis software for immune sequencing data. Each CDR3 protein is one row after TCRdb ran MiXCR on the PCR reads. The sample lists 180,000 or so distinct CDR3 sequences; around 29% were seen once. Sequencing was performed on blood. Every receptor here comes from a girl under 18 with multiple sclerosis. CDR3s include the opening cysteine and the closing phenylalanine or tryptophan. A D gene is named only where the DNA matches it firmly. The size entry is marked missing in some rows and otherwise reads once, few, many or a size class.

size	V	D	J	DNA	CDR3
many	TRBV6-1	-	TRBJ2-6	TGTGCCAGCCGCAGGGACCCTGGGGCCAACGTCCTGACTTTC	CASRRDPGANVLTF
-	TRBV5-1	-	TRBJ1-1	TGCGCCAGCAGCTTGGCGGGCCGGAGGGGCACTGAAGCTTTCTTT	CASSLAGRRGTEAFF
-	TRBV5-1	TRBD2	TRBJ2-5	TGCGCCAGCAGCTCGACGACTAGCGGGAGGGTTAGGGGTTATGAGCAGTACTTC	CASSSTTSGRVRGYEQYF
once	TRBV5-1	-	TRBJ1-1	TGCGCCAGCAGCTGGCTACGGGACACTGAAGCTTTCTTT	CASSWLRDTEAFF
many	TRBV20-1	TRBD2	TRBJ2-1	TGCAGTGCTACGGCGGGAGGGGACAATGAGCAGTTCTTC	CSATAGGDNEQFF
few	TRBV4-1	TRBD1	TRBJ1-5	TGCGCCAGCAGCTGGACAGGCGATCAGCCCCAGCATTTT	CASSWTGDQPQHF
few	TRBV5-1	TRBD2	TRBJ2-1	TGCGCCAGCAAACCGGGACTAGGTGGGTATGAGCAGTTCTTC	CASKPGLGGYEQFF
many	TRBV7-2	-	TRBJ2-3	TGTGCCAGCAGCTTAGTCTCGGGGGACACAGATACGCAGTATTTT	CASSLVSGDTDTQYF
-	TRBV20-1	TRBD2	TRBJ2-1	TGCAGTGCCTATAGCGGGGGGGCAGAGCCCTACAATGAGCAGTTCTTC	CSAYSGGAEPYNEQFF
-	TRBV7-8	-	TRBJ2-5	TGTGCCAGCAGCTTAGTCGCAGGTGGATTCCAAGAGACCCAGTACTTC	CASSLVAGGFQETQYF
-	TRBV5-1	-	TRBJ2-1	TGCGCCAGCAGCTTCCTGCTGGGCTCCCTCAATGAGCAGTTCTTC	CASSFLLGSLNEQFF
-	TRBV5-1	-	TRBJ2-3	TGCGCCAGCAGCAGACCAGGAGAAGATACGCAGTATTTT	CASSRPGEDTQYF
few	TRBV5-1	-	TRBJ2-1	TGCGCCAGCAGCTCCACTAGGCCAAGCTCCTACAATGAGCAGTTCTTC	CASSSTRPSSYNEQFF
-	TRBV6-5	TRBD1	TRBJ1-4	TGTGCCAGCAGTTACCGCCGAGGGGGCACGGCAACTAATGAAAAACTGTTTTTT	CASSYRRGGTATNEKLFF
few	TRBV5-5	-	TRBJ1-5	TGTGCCAGCAGCTTATCAGGGTTACGGAATCAGCCCCAGCATTTT	CASSLSGLRNQPQHF
many	TRBV6-6	TRBD2	TRBJ2-3	TGTGCCAGCAGTTTAAAAGAAGCGGGGTACACAGATACGCAGTATTTT	CASSLKEAGYTDTQYF
few	TRBV6-6	TRBD1	TRBJ2-7	TGTGCCAGCAGTTACTCGACAGGGCCCCGCGGGGAGCAGTACTTC	CASSYSTGPRGEQYF
few	TRBV28	-	TRBJ2-1	TGTGCCAGCAGGACAGGCGGGAGCTCCTACAATGAGCAGTTCTTC	CASRTGGSSYNEQFF
few	TRBV29-1	TRBD2	TRBJ2-7	TGCAGCGCCAAGGGACGGGGGGACCACCCCTTGAAGCAGTACTTC	CSAKGRGDHPLKQYF
many	TRBV5-1	-	TRBJ2-1	TGCGCCAGCAGCTTGGCCGGGGTCAGAAGGGAGCAGTTCTTC	CASSLAGVRREQFF
-	TRBV18	-	TRBJ1-5	TGTGCCAGCTCATGGAACTTCAGGGGCAATCAGCCCCAGCATTTT	CASSWNFRGNQPQHF
many	TRBV7-9	TRBD1	TRBJ2-7	TGTGCCAGCAGCCAAACCGGGACAGGGATCGCCGAGCAGTACTTC	CASSQTGTGIAEQYF
-	TRBV11-2	-	TRBJ2-1	TGTGCCAGCAGCTTAGAAGGAAGGCTGGGACCCTCCTACAATGAGCAGTTCTTC	CASSLEGRLGPSYNEQFF
few	TRBV5-1	-	TRBJ2-2	TGCGCCAGCAGCTTAAAGACCGGGGAGCTGTTTTTT	CASSLKTGELFF
few	TRBV6-5	-	TRBJ2-7	TGTGCCAGCAGTTACAGGAGCTCCTACAATGAGCAGTACTTC	CASSYRSSYNEQYF
many	TRBV7-9	-	TRBJ2-7	TGTGCCAGCAGCTTGGGGGCAGGGAGGTACGAGCAGTACTTC	CASSLGAGRYEQYF
many	TRBV25-1	-	TRBJ1-2	TGTGCCAGCAGTGAGGGCGGCTATGGCTACACCTTC	CASSEGGYGYTF
many	TRBV12-3/TRBV12-4	-	TRBJ2-7	TGTGCCAGCACCGTCGACAGCGCATACGAGCAGTACTTC	CASTVDSAYEQYF
many	TRBV7-7	TRBD1	TRBJ2-5	TGTGCCAGCAGCTTAAAAGGGACAGGGGTAGAGACCCAGTACTTC	CASSLKGTGVETQYF
many	TRBV5-1	-	TRBJ2-3	TGCGCCAGCAGCTTGGATCTCGGCACAGATACGCAGTATTTT	CASSLDLGTDTQYF
-	TRBV6-1	TRBD1	TRBJ2-1	TGTGCCAGAGTGACAGGGGAACTGGGTGAGCAGTTCTTC	CARVTGELGEQFF
-	TRBV28	-	TRBJ1-2	TGTGCCAGCACCGCACCCCACTACCGGGACCGCAGCTATGGCTACACCTTC	CASTAPHYRDRSYGYTF
many	TRBV5-1	TRBD1	TRBJ2-3	TGCGCCAGCATCTCGACAGGGCAGGGAGATACGCAGTATTTT	CASISTGQGDTQYF
few	TRBV6-1	-	TRBJ1-3	TGTGCCAGCAGCCCGGGGGGGAGCACTCCCTCTGGAAACACCATATATTTT	CASSPGGSTPSGNTIYF
few	TRBV6-2/TRBV6-3	TRBD1	TRBJ1-4	TGTGCCAGCAGCCGTCCGGACAGGTCAAATGAAAAACTGTTTTTT	CASSRPDRSNEKLFF
-	TRBV12-3/TRBV12-4	TRBD1	TRBJ2-5	TGTGCCAGCAGTCCGGGGGACAGGGGAGGGGAGACCCAGTACTTC	CASSPGDRGGETQYF
many	TRBV29-1	-	TRBJ2-1	TGCAGCGTTGCTCCTCGGTTACAGGTAATCGAGCAGTTCTTC	CSVAPRLQVIEQFF
many	TRBV4-2	-	TRBJ2-5	TGTGCCAGCAGTCCATGGGTGGACCAAGAGACCCAGTACTTC	CASSPWVDQETQYF
many	TRBV29-1	TRBD1	TRBJ2-5	TGCAGCGCGGGGACAGGGGGCTTTTTGGGGACCCAGTACTTC	CSAGTGGFLGTQYF
few	TRBV19	TRBD2	TRBJ2-7	TGTGCCAGTAGTCCCGGGACTAGCGGCTACGAGCAGTACTTC	CASSPGTSGYEQYF
-	TRBV15	-	TRBJ2-2	TGTGCCACCGCTTCCGGGACACTTCGCCTCACCGGGGAGCTGTTTTTT	CATASGTLRLTGELFF
-	TRBV18	TRBD2	TRBJ2-1	TGTGCCAGCTCACCACCGCAAAGAATAGCGGGGGAAGAGACCCAGTTCTTC	CASSPPQRIAGEETQFF
few	TRBV7-2	TRBD1	TRBJ2-3	TGTGCCAGCAGCGGGGACAGACCCACAGATACGCAGTATTTT	CASSGDRPTDTQYF
-	TRBV6-2/TRBV6-3	TRBD2	TRBJ2-7	TGTGCCAGCACAAGGCTAGCGGACTCCTACGAGCAGTACTTC	CASTRLADSYEQYF
many	TRBV7-2	-	TRBJ2-1	TGTGCCAGCAGCTTAGATGGGCCCGTGGATGAGCAGTTCTTC	CASSLDGPVDEQFF
-	TRBV3-1	-	TRBJ2-1	TGTGCCAGCAGCCAATATTCGGGGGCGTACAATAAGCAGTTCTTC	CASSQYSGAYNKQFF
-	TRBV7-2	-	TRBJ1-2	TGTGCCTGGAGTGGGCAGGGATCCTATGGCTACACCTTC	CAWSGQGSYGYTF
many	TRBV12-3/TRBV12-4	-	TRBJ2-6	TGTGCCAGCACCTTTGGCTCTTTCTCTGGGGCCAACGTCCTGACTTTC	CASTFGSFSGANVLTF
-	TRBV7-2	TRBD2	TRBJ2-5	TGTGCCAGCAGCCTCACCGGGACTAGCGGATACAATGAGCAGTACTTC	CASSLTGTSGYNEQYF
-	TRBV28	-	TRBJ1-5	TGTGCCAGCAACCCTGACTGGTACAGGAGCAATCAGCCCCAGCATTTT	CASNPDWYRSNQPQHF
-	TRBV12-3/TRBV12-4	-	TRBJ1-1	TGTGCCAGCACCCCCCGGGGGGGCTTCACTGAAGCTTTCTTT	CASTPRGGFTEAFF